Presented here are 13 T cell receptor beta chains from one specimen sequenced in a study of shared clonotypes between healthy human individuals. Assay used: immunoSEQ multiplex PCR; TCRdb lists only in-frame clones, some missing. The profile shows under 2.5 million clones, around 92% of them singletons. The sample comprised naive CD4+ T cells from PBMCs. Described subset: CD45RA+ positively selected. The source of these receptors is a man aged 18 to 30 in good health. Some clones in this sample may be carry-over from other donors' samples.

The gene calls are TRBV7-2 and TRBJ2-1, with a possible D match to TRBD2 (5 bases). Germline CDR1 SGHTA, CDR2 FQGNSA. V was shortened by 3 bases and J by 0 bases, with 9 bases between the two germline ends. The CDR3 loop spans 15 amino acids. The CDR3 protein is CASSLVATSYNEQFF. CDR3 DNA sequence: TGTGCCAGCAGCTTGGTAGCGACCTCCTACAATGAGCAGTTCTTC. Variable domain in full (rest from reference TRBV7-2 and TRBJ2-1): GAGVSQSPSNKVTEKGKDVELRCDPISGHTALYWYRQSLGQGLEFLIYFQGNSAPDKSGLPSDRFSAERTGGSVSTLTIQRTQQEDSAVYLCASSLVATSYNEQFFGPGTRLTVL.

This chain links TRBV29-1 with TRBJ2-2; 7 positions match TRBD2. This CDR3 spans 15 amino acids. The V and J ends lost 8 bases and 3 bases, in that order; junction bases with no gene match: 12. Germline assignment: CDR1 SQVTM and CDR2 ANQGSEA. CDR3 bases: TGCAGCTCCTCAGGAGAGGGAGGGCACACCGGGGAGCTGTTTTTT. As protein: CSSSGEGGHTGELFF.

The V call is TRBV27, the J call TRBJ2-7; a weak D match, TRBD2 (6 bases). The CDR3 has 14 residues. Germline V lookup: CDR1 MNHEY, CDR2 SMNVEV (reference sequence). The germline V and J ends were trimmed by 3 bases and 6 bases, with 15 bases remaining between them. The CDR3 bases are TGTGCCAGCAGTTTCCGAACGGGAGCTCTCGAGCAGTACTTC. Translation gives CASSFRTGALEQYF.

The V call is TRBV7-2, the J call TRBJ2-3; 8 nucleotides line up with TRBD1. This CDR3 spans 14 amino acids. Looked up from germline, CDR1 is SGHTA and CDR2 is FQGNSA. The trim removed 4 bases at V and 7 bases at J, leaving 7 bases unmatched. CDR3 coding DNA: TGTGCCAGCAGCTCCGGACAGGGCATACATACGCAGTATTTT. Translated: CASSSGQGIHTQYF.

The gene calls are TRBV20-1 and TRBJ1-1; perhaps TRBD1 as D (6 bases). Germline V gene sequence: CDR1 DFQATT, CDR2 SNEGSKA (reference sequence). CDR3 length equals 11 residues. CDR3 nucleotides: TGCAGCAGGGGCGGGAACACTGAAGCTTTCTTT. Its translation: CSRGGNTEAFF.

CDR3 bases: TGTGCCATCTTACCCCTACAACGAGATAATCAGCCCCAGCATTTT. It translates to CAILPLQRDNQPQHF. The rearrangement joins TRBV28 to TRBJ1-5; D gene ambiguous. V was shortened by 10 bases and J by 4 bases, with 20 bases between the two germline ends. The CDR3 is 15 amino acids. CDR1 MDHEN and CDR2 SYDVKM come from the germline V gene.

The V call is TRBV10-3, the J call TRBJ1-3; no clear D gene. The V end lost 2 bases, the J end lost 2 bases, and 4 bases lay between the germline ends. CDR3 length equals 13 residues. CDR1 and CDR2 from the germline V gene are ENHRY and SYGVKD. The CDR3 DNA reads as TGTGCCATCAGTGAGAACACTGGAAACACCATATATTTT. This encodes CAISENTGNTIYF.

In regard to this clone: Other DNA sequences in the same sample also yield this CDR3. V and J are TRBV9 and TRBJ2-7; D might be TRBD1 or TRBD2, each matching 5 bases. From germline, CDR1 is SGDLS and CDR2 YYNGEE. This CDR3 has 16 amino acids. Trimming removed 0 bases from V and 0 bases from J, with 13 bases in between. The CDR3 region is CASSVAGRASSYEQYF. The CDR3 region has the DNA TGTGCCAGCAGCGTAGCGGGGCGGGCCAGCTCCTACGAGCAGTACTTC.

This clone was recorded once. The chain recombines TRBV5-1 with TRBJ2-1, with 10 bases identical to TRBD2. V dropped 0 bases and J dropped 7; count of bases not matched to a gene: 10. The germline V gene encodes CDR1 SGHRS and CDR2 YFSETQ. The CDR3 is made up of 17 amino acids. CDR3 amino acids: CASSLGRGLAGVNEQFF. CDR3 nucleotides: TGCGCCAGCAGCTTGGGTCGGGGGCTAGCGGGAGTTAATGAGCAGTTCTTC.

The chain couples TRBV6-5 to TRBJ1-1; TRBD1 matches 7 bases. The CDR3 covers 15 residues. Losses at the gene ends were 2 bases for V and 1 base for J; bases not matched to a gene: 4. The germline CDR1 and CDR2 sequences are MNHEY and SVGAGI. The chain's CDR3 is CASSYKGTANTEAFF. In nucleotides, the CDR3 is TGTGCCAGCAGTTACAAGGGGACAGCGAACACTGAAGCTTTCTTT.

The chain links TRBV6-6 to TRBJ2-3, with TRBD2 identical over 9 bases. The CDR3 sequence is 15 residues long. J lost 4 bases, V lost 7 bases, and 9 bases had no gene match. From germline, CDR1 is MNHNY and CDR2 SVGAGI (reference sequence). CDR3 coding DNA: TGTGCCAGCATCCCTGTAGCGGGAGTATCAGATACGCAGTATTTT. Protein product: CASIPVAGVSDTQYF.

The table lists this clone with a few counts. The V call is TRBV30, the J call TRBJ1-3, with TRBD1 as a possible D gene (6 bases). The V gene lost 5 bases and the J gene lost 8 bases, with 16 bases spanning the gap. The CDR3 contains 13 residues. Looked up from germline, CDR1 is GTSNPN and CDR2 is SVGIG (reference sequence). Written as DNA, the CDR3 is TGTGCCTGGGCCGCCGACAGGATCCACACCATATATTTT. Translation: CAWAADRIHTIYF.

The chain couples TRBV6-1 to TRBJ2-1; 12 bases line up with TRBD2. Germline trimming cut 3 bases from V and 8 bases from J; bases unmatched to any gene: 14. The CDR3 runs to 18 residues. Germline V gene data show CDR1 as MNHNS and CDR2 as SASEGT. CDR3 in amino acids: CASSDGLAGTYLDHEQFF. The CDR3 nucleotides read TGTGCCAGCAGTGACGGACTAGCGGGAACCTACCTTGACCATGAGCAGTTCTTC.